The entry that follows covers one T cell receptor beta chain sequence. The antigen is not known. TCRdb keeps only in-frame clones here, not all; method: immunoSEQ multiplex PCR. The repertoire holds about 120,000 clones, 93% seen once, with more than 4.5% in the top ten. This record comes from a study of T cell responses to AZD1222 COVID-19 vaccine. Overall study findings and caveats: Scientists sampled the repertoires only once the peak T cell response had passed. Spike-specific TCRs gained breadth and depth after people received two AZD1222 doses. Across the whole spike, CD4 TCRs peaked at regions 160-218 and 743-854.

Germline assignment: CDR1 SEHNR and CDR2 FQNEAQ (reference sequence). The CDR3 consists of 14 residues. Deletions cut 0 bases from V and 2 bases from J, with 5 bases between. This specimen consisted of peripheral blood, obtained 28 days after the second AZD1222 dose. This TCR was sampled from an adult who received the AZD1222 COVID-19 vaccine. The chain employs TRBV7-9 and TRBJ2-1, with D possibly matching TRBD2 (5 bases). CDR3 nucleotides: TGTGCCAGCAGCTTAGCGGAGGCCTACAATGAGCAGTTCTTC. Its translation: CASSLAEAYNEQFF. The full variable domain, completed using reference TRBV7-9 and TRBJ2-1, is DTGVSQNPRHKITKRGQNVTFRCDPISEHNRLYWYRQTLGQGPEFLTYFQNEAQLEKSRLLSDRFSAERPKGSFSTLEIQRTEQGDSAMYLCASSLAEAYNEQFFGPGTRLTVL.